Presented here are 27 T cell receptor beta chains from one specimen sequenced in a study of T cells after yellow fever vaccination. TCRdb re-derived calls from the 5' RACE reads in MiXCR, one entry per CDR3 protein. The table shows approximately 120,000 distinct CDR3 sequences, with under 8.5% occurring only once. Here the sequenced sample was CD4+ T cells sorted from PBMCs, taken less than 11 days after the first yellow fever vaccination. All receptors derive from a man aged 18 to 29 who received the YFV17D yellow fever vaccine.

This clonotype has at least ten counts. J is TRBJ2-7 and V is TRBV2; 12 bases are shared with TRBD2. The ends lost 6 bases at V and 4 bases at J; junction bases unmatched: 4. The CDR3 extends over 14 amino acids. CDR1 and CDR2 from the germline V gene are SNHLY and FYNNEI. CDR3 sequence reads: CASSRTSGAYEQYV. The CDR3 DNA sequence: TGTGCCAGCAGCCGGACTAGCGGGGCTTACGAGCAGTACGTC.

There are many counts of this clonotype. The gene calls are TRBV3-1 and TRBJ2-2; D not certain. V lost 4 bases, J lost 6 bases, and 12 bases lay in between. Looked up from germline, CDR1 is LGHDT and CDR2 is YNNKEL (reference sequence). There are 14 residues in the CDR3. CDR3 nucleotide sequence: TGTGCCAGCAGCCCCCTAATTGGGTCCGGGGAGCTGTTTTTT. It yields the protein CASSPLIGSGELFF.

This clonotype came up many times. The genes are TRBV4-2 and TRBJ1-2, with a possible D match to TRBD1 (6 bases). Trimming removed 0 bases at V and 1 base at J, with 15 bases between. Germline V gene data show CDR1 as LGHNA and CDR2 as YNFKEQ. This CDR3 spans 17 amino acids. CDR3 nucleotides: TGTGCCAGCAGCCAAGATCTTTCGGGGGCGCTTAACTATGGCTACACCTTC. Encoded protein: CASSQDLSGALNYGYTF.

This clonotype was found many times. The V call is TRBV12-3 or TRBV12-4, the J call TRBJ2-2; TRBD2 matches 9 bases. J lost 6 bases, V lost 6 bases, and 5 bases had no gene match. This CDR3 region has 14 residues. CDR3 sequence: CASRNRLAAGELFF. The DNA for the CDR3 is TGTGCCAGCAGAAATCGACTAGCGGCCGGGGAGCTGTTTTTT.

This clonotype was recorded a few times. The chain has TRBV7-2 and TRBJ1-6; weak D call: TRBD1 (6 bases). Deletions cut 5 bases from V and 10 bases from J, with 21 bases between. Germline-derived CDR1 and CDR2 are SGHTA and FQGNSA. This CDR3 contains 16 residues. The DNA for the CDR3 is TGTGCCAGCAGCCTTACCCGAACAGGGAAGCGCTCACCCCTCCACTTT. Translating it yields CASSLTRTGKRSPLHF.

This clonotype has only a few counts. CDR3 in amino acids: CASSTGQSQETQYF. CDR3 in DNA: TGTGCCAGTAGTACCGGACAGAGCCAAGAGACCCAGTACTTC. The chain uses TRBV19 and TRBJ2-5; D possibly corresponds to TRBD1 (6 bases). Germline V gives CDR1 LNHDA, CDR2 SQIVND (reference sequence). The CDR3 consists of 14 residues. The V end lost 4 bases, the J end lost 1 base, and 10 bases lay between the germline ends.

This clonotype was recorded many times. The chain joins TRBV20-1 to TRBJ2-5; unclear D gene. Germline values: CDR1 DFQATT, CDR2 SNEGSKA (reference sequence). The CDR3 has 12 amino acids. The ends were cut back, 5 bases at V and 4 bases at J, with 11 bases in the middle. The DNA of the CDR3 is TGCAGTGCTTTCTGGTCTACAGAGACCCAGTACTTC. It yields the protein CSAFWSTETQYF.

This clonotype was recorded at least ten times. The chain uses TRBV20-1 and TRBJ2-4; 10 nucleotides line up with TRBD1. The CDR3 spans 15 residues. V shed 3 bases, J shed 4 bases, and the junction held 6 bases outside the gene matches. Germline CDR1 is DFQATT and CDR2 is SNEGSKA (reference sequence). As DNA, the CDR3 is TGCAGTGCTAGGTACCCGGGACAGGGGAAAAACATTCAGTACTTC. Protein sequence: CSARYPGQGKNIQYF.

This clonotype has at least ten counts. The chain uses TRBV5-1 and TRBJ2-2; 8 bases map to TRBD2. Germline V CDR1 and CDR2: SGHRS, YFSETQ. V shed 5 bases, J shed 6 bases, and the junction held 12 bases outside the gene matches. CDR3 size: 16 residues. The CDR3 DNA is TGCGCCAGCAGACCGCCGGGGGGGCAGGAGGCCGGGGAGCTGTTTTTT. The encoded protein is CASRPPGGQEAGELFF.

In this sample, this clonotype turned up many times. The V gene is TRBV7-9, the J gene TRBJ1-3; the match to TRBD1 covers 7 bases. This CDR3 is built from 16 residues. Germline trimming cut 4 bases from V and 0 bases from J; bases unmatched to any gene: 6. In germline, CDR1 is SEHNR, CDR2 FQNEAQ (reference sequence). CDR3 protein: CASSSGQVNSGNTIYF. The CDR3 region has the DNA TGTGCCAGCAGCTCCGGACAGGTTAACTCTGGAAACACCATATATTTT.

The rearrangement links TRBV20-1 to TRBJ2-7; 14 bases line up with TRBD2. CDR1 is DFQATT, CDR2 SNEGSKA, per germline (reference sequence). The CDR3 loop spans 16 amino acids. Trimming removed 1 base from V and 0 bases from J; junction bases left unmatched: 2. The CDR3 sequence is CSARGTSGGSSYEQYF. DNA for the CDR3: TGCAGTGCTAGAGGGACTAGCGGGGGGAGCTCCTACGAGCAGTACTTC.

The table lists this clonotype with a few counts. The chain carries TRBV7-2 and TRBJ1-2; 10 bases align to TRBD1. Germline V lookup: CDR1 SGHTA, CDR2 FQGNSA. V dropped 3 bases and J dropped 6; count of bases not matched to a gene: 1. The CDR3 covers 13 residues. The CDR3, as DNA: TGTGCCAGCAGCTTGGGACAGGGGCATGGCTACACCTTC. This gives the protein CASSLGQGHGYTF.

This clonotype was picked up many times. The J gene is TRBJ2-2, the V gene TRBV5-1; TRBD2 agrees at 13 bases. CDR1 and CDR2 from the germline V gene are SGHRS and YFSETQ. The length of the CDR3 is 16 residues. After removal of 3 bases from V and 4 bases from J, the junction contained 3 bases not matched to a gene. CDR3 in DNA: TGCGCCAGCAGCTCGGGACTAGCGGGGATCACCGGGGAGCTGTTTTTT. Encoded protein: CASSSGLAGITGELFF.

This clonotype appeared many times. The chain couples TRBV29-1 to TRBJ1-1; D unclear. Germline V CDR1 and CDR2: SQVTM, ANQGSEA. The V end was cut by 6 bases, the J end by 2 bases, with 13 bases between. The CDR3 consists of 13 residues. The CDR3 coding sequence is TGCAGCGTGTCTTGGGCCGGTAACACTGAAGCTTTCTTT. This gives the protein CSVSWAGNTEAFF. The full variable domain, completed using reference TRBV29-1 and TRBJ1-1, is SAVISQKPSRDICQRGTSLTIQCQVDSQVTMMFWYRQQPGQSLTLIATANQGSEATYESGFVIDKFPISRPNLTFSTLTVSNMSPEDSSIYLCSVSWAGNTEAFFGQGTRLTVV.

The table lists this clonotype with a count of one. Given a much more abundant clone one base away, this may be a read error. This chain connects TRBV20-1 to TRBJ2-7, with 8 bases that match TRBD1. Per the germline V gene, CDR1 is DFQATT and CDR2 is SNEGSKA (reference sequence). Trimming at V came to 0 bases and at J to 3 bases, leaving 7 bases not matched to a gene. The CDR3 loop spans 15 amino acids. The CDR3 sequence: CSARDGTGGYYEQYF. In DNA form, the CDR3 reads TGCAGTGCTAGAGACGGGACAGGAGGGTACTACGAGCAGTACTTC.

As regards this clonotype: With a much larger clone just one base away, this may be a read error. V gene TRBV5-1 combines with J gene TRBJ2-3; 9 bases align to TRBD2. The CDR3 contains 15 residues. Germline assignment: CDR1 SGHRS and CDR2 YFSETQ. CDR3 amino acids: CTSSLGLAKRDTQYF. In nucleotides, the CDR3 is TGCACCAGCAGCTTGGGACTAGCTAAGAGAGATACGCAGTATTTT.

This clonotype was detected many times. The V call is TRBV2, the J call TRBJ2-5; 8 nucleotides match TRBD1. CDR1 and CDR2 from the germline V gene are SNHLY and FYNNEI. The V and J ends lost 5 bases and 3 bases, in that order; junction bases with no gene match: 8. The CDR3 extends over 15 amino acids. DNA of the CDR3: TGTGCCAGCAGTTTGGACAGGGTAGAGAAAGAGACCCAGTACTTC. Its protein is CASSLDRVEKETQYF.

At least ten counts were recorded for this clonotype. Sequence at one end of the junction differs from germline and may be a read error. The chain employs TRBV7-2 and TRBJ2-3; perhaps D is TRBD1 or TRBD2 (5 bases each). The CDR3 is made up of 13 amino acids. CDR1 and CDR2 from the germline V gene are SGHTA and FQGNSA. CDR3 sequence (DNA): TGTGCCAGCAGCAGGCACGGGACGCAATCCCCAATTTTT. Encoded protein: CASSRHGTQSPIF. Complete variable domain (other parts from reference TRBV7-2 and TRBJ2-3): GAGVSQSPSNKVTEKGKDVELRCDPISGHTALYWYRQSLGQGLEFLIYFQGNSAPDKSGLPSDRFSAERTGGSVSTLTIQRTQQEDSAVYLCASSRHGTQSPIFGPGTRLTVL.

This clonotype was seen ten or more times. This chain joins TRBV5-6 and TRBJ2-7; TRBD2 aligns across 7 bases. Germline-derived CDR1 and CDR2 are SGHDT and YYEEEE. The CDR3 loop spans 14 amino acids. V was pared by 5 bases and J by 3 bases, with 8 bases of the junction left unmatched. CDR3 region: CASRSMGLNYEQYF. The CDR3 DNA sequence: TGTGCCAGCAGATCCATGGGACTAAACTACGAGCAGTACTTC.

In its sample, this clonotype was seen many times. The genes are TRBV6-1 and TRBJ1-1; D is unresolved. The V gene's germline CDR1 is MNHNS and CDR2 SASEGT. V lost 6 bases and J lost 6, with 14 bases in between. The CDR3 is 13 residues long. The CDR3 nucleotides are TGTGCCAGCAGGGTACATCGGGGAGCTGAAGCTTTCTTT. It codes for CASRVHRGAEAFF.

For the CDR3, the DNA is TGTGCCAGCAGCTTGGGCGGGGCCACCGGAGATACGCAGTATTTT. This encodes CASSLGGATGDTQYF. The rearrangement joins TRBV7-3 to TRBJ2-3; weak D call: TRBD2 (6 bases). The CDR3 is made up of 15 amino acids. Trimming shortened V by 3 bases and J by 5 bases, and 15 bases separated the two germline ends. Germline V gives CDR1 SGHTA, CDR2 FQGTGA.

This clonotype was recorded many times. V is TRBV6-6 and J is TRBJ2-2, with D hard to call. Looked up from germline, CDR1 is MNHNY and CDR2 is SVGAGI (reference sequence). Trimming took 5 bases from V and 6 from J, leaving 7 bases between them. The CDR3 contains 12 residues. In DNA, the CDR3 is TGTGCCAGCAGTAGAGTCCCCGGGGAGCTGTTTTTT. Its protein is CASSRVPGELFF.

Many counts were recorded for this clonotype. The CDR3 region has the DNA TGTGCCAGCAGCAAACGACAGGCCGCCTCCTACGAGCAGTACTTC. This encodes CASSKRQAASYEQYF. The chain employs TRBV7-2 and TRBJ2-7; D possibly corresponds to TRBD1 (6 bases). In germline, CDR1 is SGHTA, CDR2 FQGNSA. This CDR3 has 15 amino acids. Trimming stripped 5 bases from V and 0 bases from J, with 14 bases between.

In this sample, this clonotype turned up many times. The chain has TRBV7-2 and TRBJ1-5; TRBD1 aligns across 10 bases. This CDR3 comprises 15 residues. Germline V gene data show CDR1 as SGHTA and CDR2 as FQGNSA. Germline trimming cut 5 bases from V and 5 bases from J; bases unmatched to any gene: 6. DNA for the CDR3: TGTGCCAGCAGCCGAGCCGGGACAGGGGATCAGCCCCAGCATTTT. The encoded protein is CASSRAGTGDQPQHF.

This clonotype was seen repeatedly, ten times or more. The chain has TRBV20-1 and TRBJ2-5; 9 bases map to TRBD2. The CDR3 loop spans 13 amino acids. Germline assignment: CDR1 DFQATT and CDR2 SNEGSKA (reference sequence). The J segment lost 3 bases and the V segment lost 6 bases, leaving 5 bases of the junction unmatched. The CDR3 DNA reads as TGCAGTGCCCTAGCGGGGCCTGAAGAGACCCAGTACTTC. Protein sequence: CSALAGPEETQYF.

This clonotype appeared many times. This chain connects TRBV5-1 to TRBJ2-5, with D perhaps matching TRBD1 (5 bases). The CDR3 has 14 residues. V was pared by 2 bases and J by 2 bases, with 10 bases between. Germline-derived CDR1 and CDR2 are SGHRS and YFSETQ. The chain's CDR3 is CASSFQGSQETQYF. The CDR3 DNA is TGCGCCAGCAGCTTCCAGGGATCGCAAGAGACCCAGTACTTC.

This clonotype turned up a few times. This chain joins TRBV9 and TRBJ2-2; TRBD2 might be the D (7 bases). Germline values: CDR1 SGDLS, CDR2 YYNGEE. The CDR3 covers 17 residues. The V and J ends lost 0 bases and 4 bases respectively, with 16 bases between them. This chain's CDR3 is CASSVAGGAKGTGELFF. The CDR3, as DNA: TGTGCCAGCAGCGTAGCTGGGGGGGCCAAGGGCACCGGGGAGCTGTTTTTT. Supplemented by reference TRBV9 and TRBJ2-2, the full variable domain reads DSGVTQTPKHLITATGQRVTLRCSPRSGDLSVYWYQQSLDQGLQFLIQYYNGEERAKGNILERFSAQQFPDLHSELNLSSLELGDSALYFCASSVAGGAKGTGELFFGEGSRLTVL.